This section outlines one T cell receptor beta chain sequence together with its context. Its antigen is unidentified. Germline V lookup: CDR1 SGHTA, CDR2 FQGNSA. The CDR3 runs to 16 residues. Trimming cost V 1 base and J 0 bases, with 10 bases left between them. This sample was included in a study of cytomegalovirus exposure and HLA in healthy donors. Overall study: In terms of ancestry, the Caucasian-associated cluster contained roughly 80% of the 398 genotyped donors.

The PCR made use of 60 Vbeta and 13 Jbeta primers. Generated by immunoSEQ multiplex PCR, the TCRdb table keeps only in-frame clones and is missing some. Among about 50,000 clones listed, over 60% were seen once. Findings and limits, study-wide: CMV antigen specificity of a few CMV-associated chains was confirmed in vitro. Later analysis associated a missense DCLRE1C variant with TCR beta V- and J-gene trimming.

Though nominally healthy at sampling, donors likely had unrecorded immune exposures. The source of this sequence is a woman between 45 and 60 years old in good health and CMV-seronegative. This sequence joins TRBV7-2 and TRBJ2-1; D not certain. The material sequenced was PBMCs. This CDR3 is CASSLGASSSYNEQFF. The CDR3 DNA is TGTGCCAGCAGCTTAGGGGCGTCGAGCTCCTACAATGAGCAGTTCTTC.